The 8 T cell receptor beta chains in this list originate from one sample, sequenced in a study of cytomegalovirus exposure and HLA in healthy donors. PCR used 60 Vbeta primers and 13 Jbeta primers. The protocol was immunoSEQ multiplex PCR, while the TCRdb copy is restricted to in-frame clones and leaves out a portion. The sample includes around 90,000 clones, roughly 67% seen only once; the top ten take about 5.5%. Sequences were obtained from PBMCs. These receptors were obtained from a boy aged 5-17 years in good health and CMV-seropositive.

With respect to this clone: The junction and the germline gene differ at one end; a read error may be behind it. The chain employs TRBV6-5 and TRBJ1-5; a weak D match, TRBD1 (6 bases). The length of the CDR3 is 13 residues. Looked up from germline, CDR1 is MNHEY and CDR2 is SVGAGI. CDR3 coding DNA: TGTGCCAGCAGTTACGGGGGCTCGGAGCCCCAGAATTTT. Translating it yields CASSYGGSEPQNF.

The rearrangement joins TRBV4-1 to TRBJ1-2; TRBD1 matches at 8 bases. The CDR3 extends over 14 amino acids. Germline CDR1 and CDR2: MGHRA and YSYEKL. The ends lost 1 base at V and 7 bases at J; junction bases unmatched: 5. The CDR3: CASSQGQGAGGYTF. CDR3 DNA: TGCGCCAGCAGCCAAGGCCAGGGGGCTGGTGGCTACACCTTC.

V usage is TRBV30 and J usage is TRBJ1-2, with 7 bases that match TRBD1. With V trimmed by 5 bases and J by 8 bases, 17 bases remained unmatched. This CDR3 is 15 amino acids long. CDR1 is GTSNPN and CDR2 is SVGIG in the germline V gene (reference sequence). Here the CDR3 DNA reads TGTGCCTGGGTCCCCCAACAGGGGTTATTAAGGGGCTACACCTTC. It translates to CAWVPQQGLLRGYTF. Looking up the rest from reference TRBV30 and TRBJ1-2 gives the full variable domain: SQTIHQWPATLVQPVGSPLSLECTVEGTSNPNLYWYRQAAGRGLQLLFYSVGIGQISSEVPQNLSASRPQDRQFILSSKKLLLSDSGFYLCAWVPQQGLLRGYTFGSGTRLTVV.

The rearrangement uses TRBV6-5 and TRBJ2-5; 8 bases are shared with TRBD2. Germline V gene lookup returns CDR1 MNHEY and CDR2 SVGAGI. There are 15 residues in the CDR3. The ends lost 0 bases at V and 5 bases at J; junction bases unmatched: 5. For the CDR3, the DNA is TGTGCCAGCAGTTACTCATCGGGAGGGCCGGAGACCCAGTACTTC. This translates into CASSYSSGGPETQYF.

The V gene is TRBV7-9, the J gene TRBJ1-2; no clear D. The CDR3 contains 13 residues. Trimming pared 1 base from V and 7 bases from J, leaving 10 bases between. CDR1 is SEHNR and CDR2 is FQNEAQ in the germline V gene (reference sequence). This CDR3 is CASSLGARGGYTF. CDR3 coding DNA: TGTGCCAGCAGCTTAGGGGCTCGGGGTGGCTACACCTTC.

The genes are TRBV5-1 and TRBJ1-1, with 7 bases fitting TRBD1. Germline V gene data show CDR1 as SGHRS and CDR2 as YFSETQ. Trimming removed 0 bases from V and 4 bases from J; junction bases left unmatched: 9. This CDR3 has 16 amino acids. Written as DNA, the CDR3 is TGCGCCAGCAGCTTGGGAGATGGACAGGTCGGCACTGAAGCTTTCTTT. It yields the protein CASSLGDGQVGTEAFF.

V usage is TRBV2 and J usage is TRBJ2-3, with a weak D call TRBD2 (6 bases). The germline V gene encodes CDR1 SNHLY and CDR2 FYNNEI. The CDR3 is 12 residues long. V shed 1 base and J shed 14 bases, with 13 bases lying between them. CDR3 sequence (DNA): TGTGCCAGCAGTGAAGGGGACTGGCCACTGTATTTT. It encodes CASSEGDWPLYF.

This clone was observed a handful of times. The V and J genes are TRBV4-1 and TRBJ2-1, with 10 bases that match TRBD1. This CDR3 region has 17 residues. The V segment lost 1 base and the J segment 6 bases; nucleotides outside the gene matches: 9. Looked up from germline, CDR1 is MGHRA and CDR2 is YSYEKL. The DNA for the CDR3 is TGCGCCAGCAGCCAAGGCCTCCGGGACAGGGGCGGCAATGAGCAGTTCTTC. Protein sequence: CASSQGLRDRGGNEQFF.